One and the same sample provided the 27 T cell receptor beta chains below, sequenced in a study of regulatory T cells in long-lasting Graves disease (dated by TCRdb to the early 2020s). Library preparation used multiplex PCR. These reads were obtained on an Illumina HiSeq 4000. To build TCR beta libraries, CDR3 regions were amplified by Arm-PCR using iRepertoire HTBI primers. TCRdb reprocessed the public reads (quality trimming at Q25 with fastp, clone calling with MiXCR) and kept in-frame beta chains. Each record represents a unique CDR3 protein, reported with the most common genes and DNA among its rows. The sample yields hundreds of thousands of distinct CDR3 sequences; about 17% were counted once. The top ten clonotypes cover roughly 10% of the sample. The sample's time point, from its label and the paper: newly diagnosed GD, antithyroid drugs for less than 3 months. RNA was extracted from PBMCs in TRIzol for both TCR sequencing and RNA sequencing.

Another study also made use of these data, one on T cells in Graves' hyperthyroidism and ophthalmopathy.

Here the sequenced sample was peripheral blood mononuclear cells (PBMCs), taken at new diagnosis, from a patient treated with antithyroid drugs. These receptors originate from a woman aged 25 to 39 with Graves disease. Donor details come from another sample of the same person, matched by shared clones.

This clonotype was seen many times. V usage is TRBV28 and J usage is TRBJ2-7; D possibly matches TRBD1 or TRBD2 (5 bases each). Germline V lookup: CDR1 MDHEN, CDR2 SYDVKM. The germline V and J ends were trimmed by 5 bases and 9 bases, with 20 bases remaining between them. CDR3 size: 14 residues. The CDR3 DNA reads as TGTGCCAGCAGTATTCGGGACGCCCCTTCCCGGCAGTACTTC. Translation gives CASSIRDAPSRQYF.

This chain joins TRBV19 and TRBJ2-7; possible D gene TRBD1, 5 bases. With 9 bases removed from V and 3 bases from J, the gap between germline ends came to 21 bases. CDR1 is LNHDA, CDR2 SQIVND, per germline (reference sequence). The CDR3 runs to 15 residues. Here the CDR3 reads CASTAGPGGRYEQYF. The CDR3, as DNA: TGTGCCAGCACCGCAGGGCCTGGTGGTCGCTACGAGCAGTACTTC.

In its sample, this clonotype was seen a few times. The chain links TRBV2 to TRBJ1-1; no clear D. Germline V gives CDR1 SNHLY, CDR2 FYNNEI. Trimming pared 7 bases from V and 11 bases from J, leaving 11 bases between. The CDR3 is 10 residues long. The CDR3 region has the DNA TGTGCCAGCAAAGGGATGCGTGCTTTCTTT. Translation: CASKGMRAFF.

This clonotype was observed a handful of times. The chain joins TRBV11-3 to TRBJ1-4, with a possible D match to TRBD1 (6 bases). Germline CDR1 reads SGHNT; CDR2 reads YENEEA. Trimming stripped 5 bases from V and 4 bases from J, with 17 bases between. The CDR3 has 16 amino acids. The chain's CDR3 is CASSTPDRTFNEKLFF. The CDR3 bases are TGTGCCAGCAGCACCCCCGACAGGACATTTAATGAAAAACTGTTTTTT.

This clonotype was seen a handful of times. The V and J genes are TRBV10-3 and TRBJ2-1, with 8 bases matching TRBD1. Germline CDR1 ENHRY, CDR2 SYGVKD. CDR3 length equals 14 residues. The junction had 5 bases not matched to a gene; V was cut back by 6 bases and J by 4 bases. This CDR3 is CAIRPGGAYNEQFF. The CDR3 DNA follows: TGTGCCATCAGGCCAGGGGGCGCTTACAATGAGCAGTTCTTC.

This chain links TRBV7-8 with TRBJ1-2; D not certain. The germline V and J ends were trimmed by 1 base and 7 bases, with 10 bases remaining between them. Germline V lookup: CDR1 SGHVS, CDR2 FQNEAQ. This CDR3 is built from 13 residues. The CDR3 coding sequence is TGTGCCAGCAGCTTAGGGCTCCGCGGTGGCTACACCTTC. Amino acids: CASSLGLRGGYTF.

This clonotype was counted at least ten times. V and J are TRBV28 and TRBJ2-1, with D perhaps TRBD1 or TRBD2 (5 bases each). In germline, CDR1 is MDHEN, CDR2 SYDVKM. Trimming took off 5 bases at V and 1 base at J, with 15 bases between the two ends. This CDR3 has 16 residues. CDR3 amino acids: CASSTPGRRSYNEQFF. The CDR3 DNA follows: TGTGCCAGCAGTACGCCGGGGCGACGGTCCTACAATGAGCAGTTCTTC.

This clonotype came up many times. V is TRBV28 and J is TRBJ1-5; 8 bases are shared with TRBD1. Germline-derived CDR1 and CDR2 are MDHEN and SYDVKM. This CDR3 is 15 amino acids long. V trimming: 7 bases; J trimming: 4 bases; junction bases outside the gene matches: 9. The CDR3: CASTVDRGGNQPQHF. CDR3 DNA: TGTGCCAGCACTGTTGACAGGGGTGGTAATCAGCCCCAGCATTTT. Filled out from reference TRBV28 and TRBJ1-5, the complete variable domain reads DVKVTQSSRYLVKRTGEKVFLECVQDMDHENMFWYRQDPGLGLRLIYFSYDVKMKEKGDIPEGYSVSREKKERFSLILESASTNQTSMYLCASTVDRGGNQPQHFGDGTRLSIL.

This clonotype was recorded a few times. V and J are TRBV12-3 or TRBV12-4 and TRBJ2-1, with a tentative D call TRBD2 (5 bases). V lost 2 bases to trimming and J lost 2 bases, with 16 bases between them. The CDR3 has 17 amino acids. CDR3 nucleotides: TGTGCCAGCAGTTTAAAGGGCCCCACTAGTGCCTACAATGAGCAGTTCTTC. The encoded protein is CASSLKGPTSAYNEQFF.

Points on this clonotype: A read error is likely, as this CDR3 ends without the conserved phenylalanine or tryptophan. This sequence joins TRBV29-1 and TRBJ2-5; TRBD2 might be the D (5 bases). Per the germline V gene, CDR1 is SQVTM and CDR2 is ANQGSEA. Trimming took off 1 base at V and 5 bases at J, with 14 bases between the two ends. This CDR3 has 14 amino acids. CDR3 in DNA: TGCAGCGTTGAAGTTCAGGACTCCCGGGAGACCCAGTACCTC. Protein sequence: CSVEVQDSRETQYL.

There are a few counts of this clonotype. The CDR3 sequence is CASSWGDSLGTDTQYF. CDR3 nucleotide sequence: TGTGCCAGCAGCTGGGGGGACTCCTTGGGCACAGATACGCAGTATTTT. The chain couples TRBV5-4 to TRBJ2-3; tentatively, D is TRBD2 (6 bases). CDR1 is SGHNT and CDR2 is YYREEE in the germline V gene (reference sequence). Deletions cut 3 bases from V and 1 base from J, with 15 bases between. The CDR3 spans 16 residues. The full variable domain, completed using reference TRBV5-4 and TRBJ2-3, is ETGVTQSPTHLIKTRGQQVTLRCSSQSGHNTVSWYQQALGQGPQFIFQYYREEENGRGNFPPRFSGLQFPNYSSELNVNALELDDSALYLCASSWGDSLGTDTQYFGPGTRLTVL.

This clonotype was detected many times. The chain links TRBV20-1 to TRBJ2-1, with 8 bases aligning to TRBD1. Per germline, CDR1 DFQATT and CDR2 SNEGSKA (reference sequence). The V segment lost 4 bases and the J segment 3 bases; nucleotides outside the gene matches: 11. This CDR3 comprises 16 residues. The CDR3 DNA sequence: TGCAGTGCTACCTGGGACAGGTGGGATTACTACAATGAGCAGTTCTTC. It codes for CSATWDRWDYYNEQFF.

This clonotype was seen at least ten times. This chain links TRBV13 with TRBJ1-1; D is unclear. Germline loops: CDR1 PRHDT, CDR2 FYEKMQ (reference sequence). The length of the CDR3 is 14 residues. Trimming stripped 6 bases from V and 3 bases from J, with 14 bases between. CDR3: CASRRIPGDTEAFF. Written as DNA, the CDR3 is TGTGCCAGCAGAAGGATCCCAGGAGACACTGAAGCTTTCTTT.

Worth noting for this clonotype: This may stem from a read error, because a much larger clone lies one nucleotide away. J is TRBJ2-1 and V is TRBV7-2, with 8 bases aligning to TRBD2. This CDR3 has 19 residues. The germline V gene encodes CDR1 SGHTA and CDR2 FQGNSA. The CDR3 coding sequence is TGTGCCGGCAGCTCACCCTCCTTCACTACGGGACTAGAATTCTATGAGCAGTTCTTC. This sequence encodes CAGSSPSFTTGLEFYEQFF.

The gene calls are TRBV28 and TRBJ2-7, with TRBD2 as a possible D gene (6 bases). CDR3 length: 21 residues. The ends were cut back, 1 base at V and 6 bases at J, with 34 bases in the middle. Germline assignment: CDR1 MDHEN and CDR2 SYDVKM. The CDR3 sequence: CASSLSPTRWGGHHHSLEQYF. The CDR3, as DNA: TGTGCCAGCAGTTTATCCCCCACTAGGTGGGGAGGCCATCACCACAGTCTCGAGCAGTACTTC.

This clonotype was seen at least ten times. V usage is TRBV12-3 or TRBV12-4 and J usage is TRBJ1-2; D possibly corresponds to TRBD1 (5 bases). V was shortened by 4 bases and J by 5 bases, with 17 bases between the two germline ends. The CDR3 is 15 residues long. The CDR3: CASSYLGGFYYGYTF. In nucleotides, the CDR3 is TGTGCCAGCAGTTATCTGGGGGGATTTTATTATGGCTACACCTTC.

This clonotype has more than one count but fewer than ten. The J gene is TRBJ2-1, the V gene TRBV5-1; 12 positions match TRBD2. The CDR3 has 15 amino acids. Per germline, CDR1 SGHRS and CDR2 YFSETQ. The ends lost 6 bases at V and 8 bases at J; junction bases unmatched: 9. The CDR3 coding sequence is TGCGCCAGCACCCCGGTGACTAGCGGGAGCGATGAGCAGTTCTTC. It yields the protein CASTPVTSGSDEQFF.

This clonotype showed up many times. The chain carries TRBV20-1 and TRBJ2-3; D tentatively fits TRBD1 or TRBD2 (7 bases each). V lost 0 bases to trimming and J lost 4 bases, with 14 bases between them. Germline V CDR1 and CDR2: DFQATT, SNEGSKA (reference sequence). The CDR3 extends over 15 amino acids. This CDR3 reads CSARDATGRADTQYF. As DNA, the CDR3 is TGCAGTGCTAGAGATGCGACAGGGAGGGCAGATACGCAGTATTTT.

The chain recombines TRBV5-6 with TRBJ2-3; D gene ambiguous. Germline CDR1 is SGHDT and CDR2 is YYEEEE. Trimming pared 4 bases from V and 10 bases from J, leaving 16 bases between. There are 13 residues in the CDR3. The CDR3 DNA reads TGTGCCAGCAGCCCGGTGGACCCCGTGGCGCAGTATTTT. Protein product: CASSPVDPVAQYF.

There are a few counts of this clonotype. The chain carries TRBV10-3 and TRBJ2-3; D unresolved. Germline CDR1 reads ENHRY; CDR2 reads SYGVKD. V dropped 3 bases and J dropped 5 bases, with 3 bases sitting between them. There are 11 residues in the CDR3. The CDR3 coding sequence is TGTGCCATCAGTGATGAAGATACGCAGTATTTT. Its translation: CAISDEDTQYF.

Only a few counts were recorded for this clonotype. V and J are TRBV20-1 and TRBJ2-3; 9 bases fit TRBD2. Gene TRBJ2-5 matches the end of the DNA better, so the J call may be wrong. This CDR3 has 14 residues. Germline loops: CDR1 DFQATT, CDR2 SNEGSKA (reference sequence). The CDR3 sequence: CSANGLALLETQYF. The CDR3, as DNA: TGCAGTGCTAATGGACTAGCGTTGTTGGAGACCCAGTACTTC.

This clonotype was detected many times. This CDR3 is CASSLAERGEKQFF. CDR3 nucleotides: TGTGCCAGCAGTTTAGCGGAGCGGGGGGAGAAGCAGTTCTTC. V and J are TRBV12-3 or TRBV12-4 and TRBJ2-1; TRBD2 agrees at 9 bases. Losses at the gene ends were 0 bases for V and 11 bases for J; bases not matched to a gene: 5. The CDR3 length is 14 residues.

This clonotype was detected ten times or more. This sequence joins TRBV20-1 and TRBJ1-1; D unresolved. The V end was cut by 6 bases, the J end by 7 bases, with 15 bases between. The CDR3 is 12 residues long. The germline CDR1 and CDR2 sequences are DFQATT and SNEGSKA (reference sequence). The CDR3 reads CSASKGQNEAFF. CDR3 nucleotides: TGCAGTGCGAGCAAGGGCCAAAATGAAGCTTTCTTT.

The table lists this clonotype with many counts. The chain uses TRBV7-8 and TRBJ2-2, with D hard to call. The CDR3 contains 14 residues. The V end lost 2 bases, the J end lost 7 bases, and 11 bases lay between the germline ends. Germline V lookup: CDR1 SGHVS, CDR2 FQNEAQ. CDR3 residues: CASSLSAWGGELFF. The DNA of the CDR3 is TGTGCCAGCAGCTTATCCGCGTGGGGCGGGGAGCTGTTTTTT.

This clonotype was counted many times. The genes are TRBV6-1 and TRBJ1-1; D possibly corresponds to TRBD1 (6 bases). With 5 bases removed from V and 5 bases from J, the gap between germline ends came to 12 bases. The germline gives CDR1 MNHNS, CDR2 SASEGT. This CDR3 has 13 amino acids. CDR3: CASSHGQITEAFF. CDR3 DNA: TGTGCCAGCAGTCATGGACAGATAACTGAAGCTTTCTTT.

This clonotype was seen a few times. V usage is TRBV20-1 and J usage is TRBJ2-7; TRBD2 matches at 14 bases. The germline gives CDR1 DFQATT, CDR2 SNEGSKA (reference sequence). The trim removed 1 base at V and 2 bases at J, leaving 10 bases unmatched. The CDR3 runs to 18 residues. Here the CDR3 reads CSARAPGLAGDLAYEQYF. The CDR3 DNA reads TGCAGTGCTAGAGCGCCGGGACTAGCGGGGGACTTGGCCTACGAGCAGTACTTC.

There are many counts of this clonotype. V and J are TRBV12-3 or TRBV12-4 and TRBJ1-1; unclear D gene. V lost 0 bases and J lost 6, with 5 bases in between. The CDR3 totals 12 residues. Here the CDR3 DNA reads TGTGCCAGCAGTTTAGCGGTGCCTGAAGCTTTCTTT. This sequence encodes CASSLAVPEAFF.